This entry features one TCR beta chain sequence. V lost 2 bases and J lost 4, with 8 bases in between. Germline assignment: CDR1 SGHTA and CDR2 FQGTGA. The CDR3 consists of 13 residues. This sample stems from a study of blood T cells in healthy people across ages. Whole-study context: Using template switching, researchers captured about one barcoded beta molecule for each two T cells.

Together with a sample-barcoded 5' primer, a J-beta primer mix was included in a second PCR lasting about 7 to 11 cycles. Each of the cDNA molecules was tagged by a template-switch adaptor with 12 random nucleotides. TCRdb passed the 5' RACE reads through MiXCR, listing each CDR3 protein once. This repertoire shows roughly 1,500,000 distinct CDR3 sequences, roughly a third found once; its top ten account for approximately 10%. The source is a woman younger than 45 in good health. The sample was blood. The chain uses TRBV7-3 and TRBJ1-2; no firm D call. The CDR3: CASSLFEGYGYTF. In DNA, the CDR3 is TGTGCCAGCAGCTTATTTGAGGGCTATGGCTACACCTTC.